This record looks at one TCR beta chain sequence and its context. Its cognate antigen is unknown. These data belong to a study of T cells in localized non-small cell lung cancer. Sequencing used immunoSEQ multiplex PCR; TCRdb keeps in-frame clones, though not all of them. The sample has some 51,000 clones; 86% are singletons. Study outcomes and limitations: Elevated circulating T cell density in blood was associated with longer overall survival. As only one tumor region underwent sequencing, heterogeneity remains possible. Uninvolved adjacent lung showed peak T cell clonality, exceeding tumor. Adjacent lung tissue had a median about 57 of the top 100 clones found in the tumor.

With 3 bases removed from V and 7 bases from J, the gap between germline ends came to 12 bases. The CDR3 sequence is 12 residues long. Looked up from germline, CDR1 is SQVTM and CDR2 is ANQGSEA. The chain is built from TRBV29-1 and TRBJ1-2; weak D call: TRBD1 (5 bases). The clonotype comes from a woman aged 40-75 years with stage I lung adenocarcinoma. The material was peripheral blood, obtained before any cancer treatment. The chain's CDR3 is CSVEYRGGGYTF. The CDR3 nucleotides read TGCAGCGTTGAGTACCGGGGGGGTGGCTACACCTTC.